In this sample, the clone carrying this TCR beta chain turned up many times. Its target is not known. On each TCR cDNA molecule, a unique molecular identifier was present. TCRdb ran MiXCR on the 5' RACE reads and lists one entry per CDR3 protein. This table holds about 3,500 distinct CDR3 sequences, around 4.6% found once. This sample was taken from a study of spatial heterogeneity in lung cancer. As for the study in general: Raw reads showed each unique TCR and UMI combination turning up more than ten times on average. Study observations and caveats: Tumoral mutation counts were tracked by counts of expanded intratumoral alpha and beta TCRs.

The time point is: sample taken at primary tumor resection. The donors were 72 patients with non-small cell lung cancer that was early-stage and untreated. Sequencing covered unsorted whole RNA taken from tumor, nontumor lung or frozen PBMC. The sequence was obtained from a female donor with early-stage non-small cell lung cancer. Sequences were derived from lung tumor tissue, sampled at surgery.

CDR3 nucleotide sequence: TGCAGTGCTAGTGGGGCAATGGGGGGGTACACTGAAGCTTTCTTT. Translated, it gives CSASGAMGGYTEAFF. The chain carries TRBV20-1 and TRBJ1-1, with a possible D match to TRBD1 (5 bases). Trimming stripped 3 bases from V and 3 bases from J, with 17 bases between. The germline CDR1 and CDR2 sequences are DFQATT and SNEGSKA (reference sequence). The CDR3 runs to 15 residues.